These 16 T cell receptor beta chains originate from one sample sequenced in a study of T cell responses to AZD1222 COVID-19 vaccine. The table came from immunoSEQ multiplex PCR; TCRdb's copy has only in-frame clones and leaves some out. The sample includes some 150,000 clones, more than 75% seen only once; the top ten take 15% to 20%. Source: peripheral blood, taken on day 0 of AZD1222 vaccination. The source of these receptors is an adult in good health.

V usage is TRBV29-1 and J usage is TRBJ1-4, with unresolved D. Trimming removed 5 bases at V and 0 bases at J, with 7 bases between. The CDR3 is 13 amino acids. CDR1 and CDR2 (germline): SQVTM, ANQGSEA. DNA of the CDR3: TGCAGCGTTAGAGCTACAACTAATGAAAAACTGTTTTTT. Protein: CSVRATTNEKLFF.

The rearrangement uses TRBV27 and TRBJ1-2; possibly TRBD1 for D (6 bases). Germline CDR1 and CDR2: MNHEY and SMNVEV (reference sequence). The CDR3 runs 15 residues. V shed 5 bases and J shed 3 bases, with 16 bases lying between them. The CDR3 DNA is TGTGCCAGCAGTGTACGCCAGGGGCGAGACTATGGCTACACCTTC. Encoded protein: CASSVRQGRDYGYTF.

The gene calls are TRBV5-6 and TRBJ2-2; 12 nucleotides match TRBD2. Germline assignment: CDR1 SGHDT and CDR2 YYEEEE. Losses at the gene ends were 0 bases for V and 5 bases for J; bases not matched to a gene: 5. The CDR3 sequence is 17 residues long. CDR3 bases: TGTGCCAGCAGCTTGGGGCTAGCGGGAGGGAGGACCGGGGAGCTGTTTTTT. As protein: CASSLGLAGGRTGELFF. Full variable domain (missing parts from reference TRBV5-6 and TRBJ2-2): DAGVTQSPTHLIKTRGQQVTLRCSPKSGHDTVSWYQQALGQGPQFIFQYYEEEERQRGNFPDRFSGHQFPNYSSELNVNALLLGDSALYLCASSLGLAGGRTGELFFGEGSRLTVL.

This chain connects TRBV29-1 to TRBJ1-1, with D uncertain. Trimming took 3 bases from V and 4 from J, leaving 15 bases between them. The CDR3 consists of 14 residues. From germline, CDR1 is SQVTM and CDR2 ANQGSEA. CDR3 region: CSVDKERKGTEAFF. CDR3 DNA sequence: TGCAGCGTTGATAAAGAGAGGAAGGGCACTGAAGCTTTCTTT.

This clone came up once. The chain links TRBV2 to TRBJ2-3, with TRBD1 identical over 8 bases. The J segment lost 5 bases and the V segment lost 5 bases, leaving 9 bases of the junction unmatched. This CDR3 is built from 15 residues. CDR1 is SNHLY, CDR2 FYNNEI, per germline. CDR3 DNA sequence: TGTGCCAGCAGTACGCGGCAGGGGGCGGGAGATACGCAGTATTTT. Translation: CASSTRQGAGDTQYF. The variable domain in full, with the rest retrieved from reference TRBV2 and TRBJ2-3, is EPEVTQTPSHQVTQMGQEVILRCVPISNHLYFYWYRQILGQKVEFLVSFYNNEISEKSEIFDDQFSVERPDGSNFTLKIRSTKLEDSAMYFCASSTRQGAGDTQYFGPGTRLTVL.

This chain joins TRBV7-2 and TRBJ2-5; 10 positions match TRBD2. CDR1 SGHTA and CDR2 FQGNSA come from the germline V gene. The CDR3 covers 15 residues. Unmatched junction bases numbered 6, after V lost 6 bases and J lost 2 bases. CDR3 DNA sequence: TGTGCCAGCAGGCCCGGGACTAGCGATCAAGAGACCCAGTACTTC. Encoded protein: CASRPGTSDQETQYF.

V is TRBV7-8 and J is TRBJ1-2, with 9 bases aligning to TRBD1. The ends lost 3 bases at V and 3 bases at J; junction bases unmatched: 8. CDR1 is SGHVS and CDR2 is FQNEAQ in the germline V gene. This CDR3 has 16 amino acids. The CDR3 DNA is TGTGCCAGCAGCTTCATCAGACAGGGGGGCTACTATGGCTACACCTTC. Translation gives CASSFIRQGGYYGYTF.

The J gene is TRBJ2-1, the V gene TRBV27; the match to TRBD2 covers 11 bases. The trim removed 5 bases at V and 4 bases at J, leaving 1 base unmatched. The germline CDR1 and CDR2 sequences are MNHEY and SMNVEV (reference sequence). This CDR3 has 14 residues. The DNA for the CDR3 is TGTGCCAGCAGTGGGACTAGCGGATACAATGAGCAGTTCTTC. It yields the protein CASSGTSGYNEQFF.

This chain joins TRBV27 and TRBJ1-2; D not certain. CDR3 size: 14 residues. Germline CDR1 reads MNHEY; CDR2 reads SMNVEV (reference sequence). V was clipped by 5 bases and J by 8 bases, with 18 bases between them. The DNA of the CDR3 is TGTGCCAGCAGTCCGAGATCACTTGGAGGGGGCTACACCTTC. The encoded protein is CASSPRSLGGGYTF.

In DNA form, the CDR3 reads TGTGCCAGCAGCTTAGTAGAGGACTGGAACACTGAAGCTTTCTTT. This gives the protein CASSLVEDWNTEAFF. This chain links TRBV11-3 with TRBJ1-1; the D is unclear. CDR3 length equals 15 residues. V shed 1 base and J shed 1 base, with 10 bases lying between them. From germline, CDR1 is SGHNT and CDR2 YENEEA.

The chain combines TRBV4-1 with TRBJ2-3; tentatively, D is TRBD1 or TRBD2 (5 bases each). The CDR3 consists of 16 residues. Germline CDR1 and CDR2: MGHRA and YSYEKL. Trimming took 1 base from V and 1 from J, leaving 12 bases between them. CDR3 bases: TGCGCCAGCAGCCAAGTGGGTCCGGGGCGCACAGATACGCAGTATTTT. It yields the protein CASSQVGPGRTDTQYF.

V is TRBV3-1 (or the pseudogene TRBV3-2) and J is TRBJ1-4; maybe TRBD1 (5 bases). The CDR3 is 13 residues long. The V end was cut by 0 bases, the J end by 16 bases, with 15 bases between. Germline lookup yields CDR1 LGHDT and CDR2 YNNKEL (reference sequence). CDR3 residues: CASSQDRGRDAFF. The CDR3 DNA is TGTGCCAGCAGCCAAGATAGGGGCAGAGACGCGTTTTTT.

In the case of this clone: The sample holds other DNA sequences that translate to the same CDR3. This chain links TRBV18 with TRBJ1-2; 7 bases align to TRBD1. The CDR3 extends over 13 amino acids. CDR1 is KGHSH, CDR2 LQKENI, per germline. Trimming cost V 4 bases and J 3 bases; bases outside gene matches: 2. CDR3 sequence reads: CASSHGQDYGYTF. Here the CDR3 DNA reads TGTGCCAGCTCACATGGACAGGACTATGGCTACACCTTC.

The chain links TRBV2 to TRBJ1-2, with TRBD1 matching over 7 bases. The CDR3 runs 17 residues. Trimming at V came to 5 bases and at J to 3 bases, leaving 15 bases not matched to a gene. Germline-derived CDR1 and CDR2 are SNHLY and FYNNEI. The CDR3 sequence: CASSPLDRVLLHYGYTF. DNA for the CDR3: TGTGCCAGCAGTCCTCTTGACAGGGTCTTATTGCACTATGGCTACACCTTC.

The gene calls are TRBV11-2 and TRBJ1-2; D is unresolved. Trimming cost V 3 bases and J 2 bases, with 4 bases left between them. Germline V gene lookup returns CDR1 SGHAT and CDR2 FQNNGV. The CDR3 is 12 residues long. In DNA, the CDR3 is TGTGCCAGCAGCTTTACCAACTATGGCTACACCTTC. Its protein is CASSFTNYGYTF.

The chain carries TRBV29-1 and TRBJ2-1; D uncertain. The CDR3 extends over 9 amino acids. CDR1 SQVTM and CDR2 ANQGSEA come from the germline V gene. The CDR3 sequence: CSIDEGQFF. CDR3 nucleotide sequence: TGCTCGATCGATGAAGGGCAGTTCTTC.